Shown below are 23 T cell receptor beta chains from a single sample sequenced in a study of cytomegalovirus exposure and HLA in healthy donors. PCR primers comprised 60 Vbeta and 13 Jbeta primers. TCRdb's table, derived via immunoSEQ multiplex PCR, lists solely in-frame clones and lacks some. The sample comprises approximately 130,000 clones, 70% to 85% of which are singletons, and 1.7% rests with the top ten. Material: PBMCs. These receptors originate from a boy between 5 and 17 years old in good health and CMV-seronegative.

With regard to this clone: This sample includes further DNA sequences coding for the same CDR3. The V and J genes are TRBV18 and TRBJ2-7, with D maybe TRBD1 (5 bases). The CDR3 loop spans 15 amino acids. Germline V CDR1 and CDR2: KGHSH, LQKENI. Trimming removed 0 bases at V and 2 bases at J, with 11 bases between. The CDR3 reads CASSPPGQGAYEQYF. In nucleotides, the CDR3 is TGTGCCAGCTCACCACCGGGCCAGGGCGCCTACGAGCAGTACTTC. Drawing the rest from reference TRBV18 and TRBJ2-7, the complete variable domain is NAGVMQNPRHLVRRRGQEARLRCSPMKGHSHVYWYRQLPEEGLKFMVYLQKENIIDESGMPKERFSAEFPKEGPSILRIQQVVRGDSAAYFCASSPPGQGAYEQYFGPGTRLTVT.

V gene TRBV19 combines with J gene TRBJ2-1; TRBD1 matches 8 bases. V shed 8 bases, J shed 3 bases, and the junction held 6 bases outside the gene matches. CDR3 size: 14 residues. Germline CDR1 and CDR2: LNHDA and SQIVND (reference sequence). The CDR3 DNA follows: TGTGCCAGTGCGGCGGGACAGGACTACAATGAGCAGTTCTTC. As protein: CASAAGQDYNEQFF.

The chain has TRBV19 and TRBJ2-3, with 11 bases that match TRBD1. Per the germline V gene, CDR1 is LNHDA and CDR2 is SQIVND (reference sequence). J was trimmed by 4 bases and V by 5 bases; bases with no gene match: 5. The CDR3 totals 15 residues. Here the CDR3 DNA reads TGTGCCAGTAGTCAGGACAGGGGGCAATCAGATACGCAGTATTTT. It yields the protein CASSQDRGQSDTQYF.

This clone appeared once. The J gene is TRBJ2-3, the V gene TRBV15; 11 bases agree with TRBD2. This CDR3 is 18 amino acids long. CDR1 and CDR2 from the germline V gene are LNHNV and YYDKDF (reference sequence). V was pared by 0 bases and J by 1 base, with 6 bases of the junction left unmatched. CDR3 sequence reads: CATSRDLAGGRGTDTQYF. CDR3 sequence (DNA): TGTGCCACCAGCAGAGATTTAGCGGGGGGGCGGGGCACAGATACGCAGTATTTT.

This clone was counted a few times. The chain is built from TRBV5-6 and TRBJ2-7; TRBD2 agrees at 8 bases. This CDR3 is 15 amino acids long. J was trimmed by 7 bases and V by 3 bases; bases with no gene match: 12. Germline CDR1 and CDR2: SGHDT and YYEEEE. Written as DNA, the CDR3 is TGTGCCAGCAGCTGGGGCGGCGGGGGGCCAGGAGAGCAGTACTTC. Amino acid sequence: CASSWGGGGPGEQYF.

CDR3 residues: CASSINTGQGRYEQYF. DNA for the CDR3: TGTGCCAGTAGTATAAATACGGGACAGGGTCGCTACGAGCAGTACTTC. This sequence joins TRBV19 and TRBJ2-7, with TRBD1 matching over 9 bases. This CDR3 contains 16 residues. V shed 2 bases, J shed 3 bases, and the junction held 8 bases outside the gene matches. Germline CDR1 LNHDA, CDR2 SQIVND (reference sequence).

J is TRBJ2-7 and V is TRBV5-1; 10 nucleotides match TRBD2. J lost 3 bases, V lost 1 base, and 4 bases had no gene match. This CDR3 has 15 residues. CDR1 is SGHRS and CDR2 is YFSETQ in the germline V gene. Written as DNA, the CDR3 is TGCGCCAGCAGCTTGAGGACTAGCGGCAACTACGAGCAGTACTTC. Translating gives CASSLRTSGNYEQYF.

The V and J genes are TRBV29-1 and TRBJ2-7, with D perhaps matching TRBD1 (6 bases). The CDR3 runs to 12 residues. Per germline, CDR1 SQVTM and CDR2 ANQGSEA. The ends were cut back, 0 bases at V and 5 bases at J, with 8 bases in the middle. CDR3 protein: CSVEDRGNEQYF. The CDR3 coding sequence is TGCAGCGTTGAAGACAGGGGCAACGAGCAGTACTTC.

The genes are TRBV19 and TRBJ2-1; D may be TRBD2 (5 bases). The CDR3 is 17 amino acids. Between the trimmed V and J ends, which lost 0 bases and 4 bases, there was a span of 16 bases. CDR1 and CDR2 (germline): LNHDA, SQIVND (reference sequence). CDR3 loop: CASSIDPPTGKYNEQFF. CDR3 in DNA: TGTGCCAGTAGTATAGACCCCCCGACGGGGAAGTACAATGAGCAGTTCTTC.

This clone appeared a few times. V is TRBV15 and J is TRBJ2-1, with 7 bases fitting TRBD2. V lost 9 bases and J lost 10; bases outside the gene matches: 15. The CDR3 length is 14 residues. The germline V gene has CDR1 LNHNV and CDR2 YYDKDF (reference sequence). CDR3 sequence (DNA): TGTGCCACACAACTAGCGAGGGGTTTTTCCGAGCAGTTCTTC. This translates into CATQLARGFSEQFF.

The V and J genes are TRBV7-2 and TRBJ1-2, with D possibly matching TRBD1 (5 bases). CDR3 length equals 15 residues. Per the germline V gene, CDR1 is SGHTA and CDR2 is FQGNSA. The V end lost 1 base, the J end lost 1 base, and 10 bases lay between the germline ends. The CDR3 loop reads CASSLGRRDNYGYTF. The DNA for the CDR3 is TGTGCCAGCAGCTTAGGCCGCAGGGATAACTATGGCTACACCTTC.

This chain joins TRBV7-9 and TRBJ2-3; 7 bases map to TRBD1. The CDR3 has 16 amino acids. The J segment lost 0 bases and the V segment lost 4 bases, leaving 7 bases of the junction unmatched. Germline CDR1 and CDR2: SEHNR and FQNEAQ (reference sequence). CDR3: CASSSPPGGSTDTQYF. CDR3 DNA: TGTGCCAGCAGCTCCCCCCCAGGGGGAAGCACAGATACGCAGTATTTT.

The chain combines TRBV19 with TRBJ1-5; D remains unclear. Trimming removed 5 bases from V and 3 bases from J, with 5 bases in between. The CDR3 runs 12 residues. Germline V CDR1 and CDR2: LNHDA, SQIVND (reference sequence). CDR3: CASSELNQPQHF. CDR3 nucleotide sequence: TGTGCCAGTAGTGAGCTCAATCAGCCCCAGCATTTT.

Worth noting for this clone: A junction boundary mismatches the germline segment, possibly from a read error. This rearrangement joins TRBV7-2 to TRBJ2-7, with a possible D match to TRBD1 (5 bases). CDR1 is SGHTA and CDR2 is FQGNSA in the germline V gene. The CDR3 totals 14 residues. In DNA form, the CDR3 reads TGTGCCAGCAGCTTAGGTGGCAGGGAAGGCGTTTTAGACTTC. Protein product: CASSLGGREGVLDF.

This clone was recorded a few times. This sequence joins TRBV7-3 and TRBJ1-2, with 9 bases matching TRBD1. The CDR3 extends over 14 amino acids. J lost 2 bases, V lost 5 bases, and 3 bases had no gene match. Germline values: CDR1 SGHTA, CDR2 FQGTGA. The CDR3 spells CASSTGTGNYGYTF. CDR3 bases: TGTGCCAGCAGCACAGGGACAGGGAACTATGGCTACACCTTC.

This sequence joins TRBV25-1 and TRBJ2-7; D remains unclear. Germline values: CDR1 MGHDK, CDR2 SYGVNS. V lost 3 bases to trimming and J lost 1 base, with 4 bases between them. This CDR3 is built from 12 residues. The CDR3 nucleotides read TGTGCCAGCAGTGACTCTTCCTACGAGCAGTACTTC. As protein: CASSDSSYEQYF.

The gene calls are TRBV7-3 and TRBJ2-7, with 8 nucleotides matching TRBD1. The germline V gene encodes CDR1 SGHTA and CDR2 FQGTGA. The CDR3 sequence is 14 residues long. Trimming removed 4 bases from V and 1 base from J; junction bases left unmatched: 3. The CDR3 loop reads CASSSRGPSYEQYF. CDR3 in DNA: TGTGCCAGCAGCTCCAGGGGGCCATCCTACGAGCAGTACTTC.

The rearrangement uses TRBV6-4 and TRBJ1-5, with 10 bases matching TRBD1. Trimming at V came to 3 bases and at J to 2 bases, leaving 1 base not matched to a gene. The germline V gene has CDR1 MRHNA and CDR2 SNTAGT. The CDR3 is made up of 15 amino acids. The CDR3 is CASSEGTGGNQPQHF. The DNA of the CDR3 is TGTGCCAGCAGTGAAGGGACAGGGGGCAATCAGCCCCAGCATTTT.

This clone has more than one count but fewer than ten. V is TRBV19 and J is TRBJ1-6, with no clear D. The CDR3 contains 12 residues. V lost 7 bases, J lost 7 bases, and 8 bases lay in between. CDR1 and CDR2 (germline): LNHDA, SQIVND (reference sequence). Written as DNA, the CDR3 is TGTGCCAGTACGGGAGGGAATTCACCCCTCCACTTT. It yields the protein CASTGGNSPLHF.

The chain joins TRBV18 to TRBJ2-4; maybe TRBD2 (6 bases). CDR1 KGHSH and CDR2 LQKENI come from the germline V gene. The V gene lost 3 bases and the J gene lost 5 bases, with 14 bases spanning the gap. The CDR3 sequence is 15 residues long. The CDR3 coding sequence is TGTGCCAGCTCACCTGGGACTCCTGTTCAAAACATTCAGTACTTC. Translation gives CASSPGTPVQNIQYF.

The chain uses TRBV7-2 and TRBJ2-1; no reliable D call. This CDR3 has 16 amino acids. The germline V gene encodes CDR1 SGHTA and CDR2 FQGNSA. The ends were cut back, 1 base at V and 5 bases at J, with 15 bases in the middle. The chain's CDR3 is CASSLVTAVNNNEQFF. CDR3 DNA: TGTGCCAGCAGCTTAGTGACGGCGGTGAATAACAATGAGCAGTTCTTC. Based on the CDR3 plus reference TRBV7-2 and TRBJ2-1, the full variable domain is GAGVSQSPSNKVTEKGKDVELRCDPISGHTALYWYRQSLGQGLEFLIYFQGNSAPDKSGLPSDRFSAERTGGSVSTLTIQRTQQEDSAVYLCASSLVTAVNNNEQFFGPGTRLTVL.

This clone was counted between two and nine times. V is TRBV5-1 and J is TRBJ1-1; TRBD1 matches at 7 bases. The germline CDR1 and CDR2 sequences are SGHRS and YFSETQ. The CDR3 extends over 13 amino acids. With 5 bases clipped from V and 0 bases from J, the junction kept 1 base outside the gene matches. DNA for the CDR3: TGCGCCAGCAGGGGACAGCTGAACACTGAAGCTTTCTTT. Its translation: CASRGQLNTEAFF. The full variable domain, its missing parts supplied by reference TRBV5-1 and TRBJ1-1, is KAGVTQTPRYLIKTRGQQVTLSCSPISGHRSVSWYQQTPGQGLQFLFEYFSETQRNKGNFPGRFSGRQFSNSRSEMNVSTLELGDSALYLCASRGQLNTEAFFGQGTRLTVV.

The sample holds one count of this clone. The chain employs TRBV5-8 and TRBJ2-6; D uncertain. Looked up from germline, CDR1 is SGHTS and CDR2 is YDEGEE. This CDR3 contains 15 residues. V gave up 1 base and J gave up 2 bases, with 7 bases separating them. CDR3 in DNA: TGTGCCAGCAGCTTGCGGGTTGCTGGGGCCAACGTCCTGACTTTC. Translation gives CASSLRVAGANVLTF.